Listed below are T cell receptor beta chains from one sample, sequenced in a study of T cells in Graves' hyperthyroidism and ophthalmopathy. TCRdb processed the multiplex PCR reads anew with MiXCR; each CDR3 protein has one entry. The table includes hundreds of thousands of distinct CDR3 sequences, over 35% detected once. Sequenced material: blood. Source of these receptors: a man aged 18 to 30 with Graves' hyperthyroidism. CDR3s include the opening cysteine and the closing phenylalanine or tryptophan. Fields, in order: J gene, clone size, V gene, D gene, CDR3 protein, CDR3 DNA. A D gene is named only where the DNA matches it firmly. Clone size is given for some rows only: seen once, a few or many times, or a class if the clone is expanded.

>TRBJ1-3|NA|TRBV25-1|NA
CASSLFLGSGNTIYF
TGTGCCAGCAGCCTTTTCTTAGGCTCCGGAAACACCATATATTTT
>TRBJ2-7|NA|TRBV9|NA
CASSAAPVGLVEQYF
TGTGCCAGCTCCGCGGCCCCTGTGGGTTTAGTCGAGCAGTACTTC
>TRBJ2-5|NA|TRBV12-3/TRBV12-4|NA
CASSFRVGPGAQYF
TGTGCCAGCAGTTTCAGGGTGGGGCCCGGGGCGCAGTACTTC
>TRBJ1-6|once|TRBV25-1|NA
CASSNGLRGYNSPLHF
TGTGCCAGCAGTAATGGACTGAGGGGCTATAATTCACCCCTCCACTTT
>TRBJ2-2|NA|TRBV20-1|TRBD1
CSVKETGGDTGELFF
TGCAGTGTTAAGGAAACAGGGGGAGACACCGGGGAGCTGTTTTTT
>TRBJ1-3|few|TRBV5-5|TRBD1
CASTRTGVGNTIYF
TGTGCCAGCACTAGGACAGGGGTTGGAAACACCATATATTTT
>TRBJ1-2|few|TRBV10-3|TRBD1
CATGTGKGYTF
TGTGCCACCGGGACAGGGAAGGGCTACACCTTC
>TRBJ2-5|NA|TRBV29-1|NA
CSVQTHVRSQETQYF
TGCAGCGTCCAAACGCACGTTCGTAGCCAAGAGACCCAGTACTTC
>TRBJ1-2|few|TRBV11-1|TRBD1
CASSFYSGQGYGYTF
TGTGCCAGCAGCTTTTACTCAGGACAGGGCTATGGCTACACCTTC
>TRBJ2-2|many|TRBV9|NA
CASSAVGGTGELFF
TGTGCCAGCAGCGCCGTCGGGGGTACCGGGGAGCTGTTTTTT
>TRBJ2-5|NA|TRBV25-1|NA
CASSDYGQQETQYF
TGCGCCAGCAGTGACTATGGACAACAAGAGACCCAGTACTTC
>TRBJ1-1|few|TRBV12-3/TRBV12-4|NA
CASSSLGGGENTEAFF
TGTGCCAGCAGTAGCCTCGGGGGCGGTGAGAACACTGAAGCTTTCTTT
>TRBJ1-1|NA|TRBV19|TRBD1
CASTPGGGLDTEAFF
TGTGCCAGTACCCCAGGGGGGGGGTTGGACACTGAAGCCTTCTTT
>TRBJ1-4|many|TRBV9|NA
CASSALIEGEKLFF
TGTGCCAGCAGCGCCCTGATCGAGGGGGAAAAACTGTTTTTT
>TRBJ1-1|many|TRBV29-1|NA
CSVPGNTEAFF
TGCAGTGTACCGGGGAACACTGAAGCTTTCTTT
>TRBJ1-1|few|TRBV12-3/TRBV12-4|TRBD1
CASSSPGQGKTEAFF
TGTGCCAGCAGTTCACCGGGACAGGGCAAGACTGAAGCTTTCTTT
>TRBJ2-5|NA|TRBV12-3/TRBV12-4|NA
CASSRALGRETQYF
TGTGCCAGCAGCAGGGCGCTAGGCCGAGAGACCCAGTACTTC
>TRBJ2-7|NA|TRBV5-4|TRBD1
CASSYWDSYEQYF
TGTGCCAGCAGCTACTGGGACAGCTACGAGCAGTACTTC
>TRBJ1-5|NA|TRBV10-3|NA
CAISEGGVFNQPQHF
TGTGCCATCAGTGAAGGCGGGGTTTTCAATCAGCCCCAGCATTTT
>TRBJ1-4|many|TRBV19|NA
CASSRGLHEKLFF
TGTGCCAGTAGCAGGGGTCTGCATGAAAAACTGTTTTTT
>TRBJ1-1|many|TRBV20-1|TRBD1
CSARGARQGTVASEAFF
TGCAGTGCTAGAGGTGCGAGGCAGGGGACAGTAGCAAGTGAAGCTTTCTTT
>TRBJ1-1|few|TRBV4-2|NA
CASSQVMDGGRAFF
TGTGCCAGCAGCCAAGTAATGGACGGAGGAAGAGCTTTCTTT
>TRBJ1-5|few|TRBV3-1|NA
CASSQDTNQPQHF
TGTGCCAGCAGCCAAGATACGAATCAGCCCCAGCATTTT
>TRBJ1-1|many|TRBV20-1|NA
CSAAVTEAFF
TGCAGTGCCGCGGTGACTGAAGCTTTCTTT
>TRBJ1-5|NA|TRBV12-3/TRBV12-4|NA
CASSRRGEGQPQHF
TGTGCCAGCAGCAGGAGAGGGGAAGGGCAGCCCCAGCATTTT
>TRBJ2-2|NA|TRBV5-1|NA
CASSLEGTTNTGELFF
TGCGCCAGCAGCTTGGAAGGTACAACGAACACCGGGGAGCTGTTTTTT
>TRBJ1-1|NA|TRBV10-3|TRBD1
CATGTGIGAFF
TGTGCCACCGGGACAGGGATCGGAGCTTTCTTT
>TRBJ1-6|few|TRBV7-2|NA
CASSLRRVSYNSPLHF
TGTGCCAGCAGCTTACGCAGGGTCTCCTATAATTCACCCCTCCACTTT
>TRBJ1-2|NA|TRBV9|NA
CASSPQSGGYTF
TGTGCCAGCTCACCGCAGAGTGGGGGCTACACCTTC
>TRBJ1-6|NA|TRBV7-2|TRBD1
CASRGDRVSYNSPLHF
TGTGCCAGCAGGGGGGACAGGGTCTCCTATAATTCACCCCTCCACTTT
>TRBJ1-1|few|TRBV4-1|NA
CASSPRTDMNTEAFF
TGCGCCAGCAGCCCTCGGACAGACATGAACACTGAAGCTTTCTTT
>TRBJ1-4|NA|TRBV29-1|NA
CSAQTAGWGEKLFF
TGCAGCGCTCAAACGGCGGGATGGGGAGAAAAACTGTTTTTT
>TRBJ2-5|many|TRBV29-1|TRBD1
CSVTTGEETQYF
TGCAGCGTTACGACAGGGGAAGAGACCCAGTACTTC